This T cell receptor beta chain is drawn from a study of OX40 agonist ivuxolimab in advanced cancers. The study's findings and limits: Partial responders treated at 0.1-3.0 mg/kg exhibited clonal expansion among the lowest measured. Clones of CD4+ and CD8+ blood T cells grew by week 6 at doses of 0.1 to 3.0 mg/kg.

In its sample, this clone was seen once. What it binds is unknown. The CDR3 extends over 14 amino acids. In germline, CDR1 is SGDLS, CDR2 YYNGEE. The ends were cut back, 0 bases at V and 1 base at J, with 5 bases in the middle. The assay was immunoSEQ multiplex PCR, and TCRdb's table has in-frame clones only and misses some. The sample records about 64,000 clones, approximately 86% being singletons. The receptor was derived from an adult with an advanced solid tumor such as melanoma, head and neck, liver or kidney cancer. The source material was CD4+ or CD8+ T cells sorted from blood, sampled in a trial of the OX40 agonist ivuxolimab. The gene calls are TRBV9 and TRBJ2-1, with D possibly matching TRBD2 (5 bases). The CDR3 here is CASSVAGSYNEQFF. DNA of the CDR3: TGTGCCAGCAGCGTAGCGGGATCCTACAATGAGCAGTTCTTC.